Below, one TCR beta chain is given with its context. This clonotype appeared many times. The specificity of this receptor is unknown. Qualities for individual bases were not recorded, and no much larger clone is one base off. Libraries were built with 5' RACE. Sequencer: Illumina HiSeq 2000. A universal primer binding site was added through template switching, and the final cDNA carried a unique molecular identifier so that TCR cDNA molecules could be counted accurately. Specific primers in the conserved constant-segment region were used to synthesize first-strand cDNA for TCR alpha and beta chains. To control for contamination, every cDNA library was double barcoded, receiving both a SMART-Mk sample barcode and Illumina barcodes. TruSeq adapter sequences along with Illumina sample barcodes were introduced in two successive PCR steps. The TCR alpha and beta cDNA libraries were sequenced on the Illumina HiSeq platform using custom primers. Per the authors' processing: Raw reads were processed with MiGEC to extract unique molecular identifiers, and MiXCR was used to determine CDR3 positions. For each individual, recombination models were inferred using an EM algorithm with the repgenHMM and IGoR tools. The analysis of shared clonotypes was done with the tcR package in R, with sharing normalized by the product of cloneset sizes. Out-of-frame nonproductive sequences were analyzed to study raw recombination free of thymic and clonal selection effects. The raw public reads went through TCRdb reprocessing: fastp at Q25, MiXCR clone calling, in-frame beta chains kept. Entries are consolidated by CDR3 protein sequence, retaining the most common genes and DNA. Clone size and V and J calls follow TCRdb, not the original study. A total of approximately 470,000 distinct CDR3 sequences appear in this sample, 14% of them only once. The ten largest clonotypes hold about 0.52% of the sample.

This entry belongs to a study of identical twins (dated by TCRdb to between 2015 and 2016). Regarding the study in general: TCR alpha and beta repertoires from monozygotic twins, unrelated adults of various ages and cord blood were deep-sequenced to test whether fetal clonotypes persist. To rule out contamination, replicate twin experiments were performed at different times with different library preparation protocols. What the research found in general, with its limitations: Out-of-frame TCR alpha sharing in monozygotic twins was systematically underestimated by recombination models, whereas sharing between unrelated individuals was in agreement with the recombination models. The excess sharing between twins in beta out-of-frame sequences was weaker because fewer shared sequences reduced the signal-to-noise ratio. Abundant cord blood beta clonotypes had fewer insertions, young adult naive repertoires showed a similar but weaker trend, and memory repertoires showed no such trend. Because the same donors could not be followed over many years, the conclusions depended on cross-sectional statistical analysis. Zero-insertion analyses could be partly confounded by invariant T cells such as MAIT and iNKT, although diverse VJ usage argued against such confounding for most clonotypes. Compared with coincidental sharing between unrelated individuals, an excess of low generation-probability sequences was observed among out-of-frame TCR alpha sequences shared between twins.

All donors were healthy Caucasians. Three pairs of female monozygotic twins, all aged roughly 18 to 29 years, made up the twin cohort. Positive isolation kits from Invitrogen were used to isolate the CD4+ and CD8+ T cell populations. The same sample was also used in a study of yellow fever vaccine responses in identical twins. The second source states: The authors reported that the T cell response to vaccination in identical twins appeared partly convergent and partly personalized. In the study, vaccine-responding T cell clones were precisely tracked in identical twins.

Source material: CD4+ T cells sorted from blood. The receptor was derived from a woman aged 18-30 years in good health.

The nucleotide sequence is given as TGCGCCAGCAGCTTGGACGGGACAGCCCAAGAGACCCAGTACTTC. It translates as CASSLDGTAQETQYF. Recombination joined TRBV5-1 with TRBJ2-5; 7 bases in between match TRBD1. The germline V gene provides CDR1 SGHRS and CDR2 YFSETQ. V loses 0 bases at its end and J loses 1 base; junction bases beyond the gene matches: 3. The CDR3, from cysteine to phenylalanine, totals 15 residues. CDR3 DNA only is kept here, 45 bases in frame from base 1.